This T cell receptor beta chain was captured in a study of memory CD4+ T cells and cytomegalovirus serostatus. Notes on the study in general: Of approximately 160 reported CMV TCRbeta sequences, 60 to 85 were found in memory CD4+ repertoires. Suggested: most of the CMV-linked TCR signature lies in CD4+ memory cells.

Only in-frame clones appear in the TCRdb table, and some are missing; sequencing was by immunoSEQ multiplex PCR. The sample records some 35,000 clones, 70% to 85% being singletons. CDR1 and CDR2 (germline): MNHEY, SVGAGI. Trimming took off 7 bases at V and 6 bases at J, with 13 bases between the two ends. The CDR3 covers 13 residues. The sort gate was single viable CD3+CD4+CD8-CD45RO+ cells for memory CD4+ T cells. Donors' CMV status reflects serum IgG against pp150, pp28, p38, p52. This clone was observed a single time. Its target is unknown. The sequence derives from an adult in good health and CMV-seropositive. The genes are TRBV6-5 and TRBJ2-1; tentatively, D is TRBD1 (5 bases). The specimen sequenced was memory CD4+ T cells from blood. The CDR3 DNA sequence: TGTGCCAGCATAGGTACAGGAGTCAATGAGCAGTTCTTC. Its translation: CASIGTGVNEQFF.